The T cell receptor beta chain described here comes from a study of T cell repertoires in cytomegalovirus infection. Study-wide background: Recently identified HLA-C-restricted and well-studied HLA-B-restricted CMV epitopes were used. Public TCR beta signatures indicated both CMV infection and matching HLA type. Regarding the study as a whole: Predominance within the ex vivo response was attributable to HLA-C-restricted CMV-specific TCR beta clonotypes.

From the reads, TCRdb called clonotypes with MiXCR, one entry per CDR3 protein. The table has around 58,000 distinct CDR3 sequences, roughly 21% seen once; the top ten hold roughly 73%. V dropped 7 bases and J dropped 2 bases, with 21 bases sitting between them. CDR3 length: 16 residues. CDR1 is SGHTA, CDR2 FQGNSA, per germline. On this clonotype: Its antigen is currently unknown.

The sequences come from CD8+ T cells from cultured PBMCs, collected from culture after CMV antigen stimulation. The chain carries TRBV7-2 and TRBJ2-7; weak D call: TRBD1 (6 bases). This TCR was recovered from a human donor in good health (CMV status not recorded). Some clones in this sample may be carry-over from other donors' samples. CDR3: CASTNSRQGIPYEQYF. In nucleotides, the CDR3 is TGTGCCAGCACCAATAGCCGGCAGGGGATTCCCTACGAGCAGTACTTC.